This entry features one TCR beta chain sequence. Its antigen is undetermined. The CDR3 spans 12 residues. CDR1 and CDR2 from the germline V gene are MNHEY and SVGEGT. V shed 8 bases and J shed 6 bases, with 13 bases lying between them. Time point indicated: patch test 3, about 24 weeks after DPC sensitization. The treatment denotes: therapeutic diphenylcyclopropenone sensitization with weekly scalp DPC. Donors were 18 to 70-year-old alopecia patients suitable for DPC. This sample stems from a study of human T cells and chemical hapten exposure. Study findings and constraints: No shift was seen in TCRs above 1 in 1000 frequency with DPC sensitization.

Individual cDNA molecules each carried unique molecular identifiers attached by the library. TCRdb used MiXCR to reprocess the RACE reads, holding one entry per CDR3 protein. The data hold roughly 90,000 distinct CDR3 sequences, with 11% observed a single time. The chain joins TRBV6-2 or TRBV6-3 to TRBJ2-5; unclear D gene. This sequence was found in a woman aged 25 to 39 with alopecia areata. Some clones in this sample may be carry-over from other donors' samples. The sample here was whole blood, taken in connection with sensitization to the hapten diphenylcyclopropenone (DPC). CDR3 DNA: TGTGCCAGCTTCCAGGTTGGGAAGACCCAGTACTTC. Translating it yields CASFQVGKTQYF.